This record looks at one TCR beta chain sequence and its context. What it binds is unknown. The record originates from a study of post-analysis software for immune sequencing data. About the research overall: Included courses were relapsing-remitting and secondary progressive multiple sclerosis; progressive-relapsing multiple sclerosis was also included.

The germline CDR1 and CDR2 sequences are SGHAT and FQNNGV. CDR3 length: 17 amino acids. Prepared libraries of TCR beta cDNA carried unique molecular identifiers. Once 1 to 10 million T cells were used, hundreds of thousands of cDNA molecules resulted. One entry per CDR3 protein results from TCRdb running MiXCR on the PCR reads. Of about 560,000 distinct CDR3 sequences in the sample, 40% to 50% were seen once. The study, taken as a whole, reports: People with multiple sclerosis had a significantly lower normalized Chao1 diversity than controls did. Pronounced co-clustering by F measure was evident among identically batched samples. Compared with controls, patients had more of five TRBV segments, including TRBV5-6, TRBV5-1 and TRBV20-1.

The sequenced sample consisted of blood. The receptor was isolated from a girl between 5 and 17 years old with multiple sclerosis. The V gene is TRBV11-2, the J gene TRBJ2-5; 8 bases agree with TRBD2. The DNA matches TRBJ2-7 better at its end, which makes the J call doubtful. CDR3: CASSPGGVGLAAYEQYF. CDR3 bases: TGTGCCAGCAGCCCCGGGGGGGTAGGACTAGCAGCCTACGAGCAGTACTTC.